The following is a TCR beta chain sequence with its context. This clone was recorded a few times. Its target antigen remains unknown. Base qualities were left out, and no much larger clone turns up one base away. This specimen comes from a study of OX40 agonist ivuxolimab in advanced cancers. With regard to the full study: Ivuxolimab was an agonistic, fully human IgG2 monoclonal antibody directed against OX40 (CD134), a costimulatory receptor. Partial responses were achieved by three dose-escalation patients, of whom one had hepatocellular carcinoma and two had cutaneous melanoma. Of the roughly 52 dose-escalation patients, hepatocellular carcinoma was present in about 20, melanoma in approximately 15, renal cell carcinoma in 9 and head and neck cancer in 9. Patients were allowed to have had prior anti-PD-1, anti-PD-L1 or anti-CTLA-4 therapy, and 40% of the dose-escalation patients had been treated with checkpoint inhibitors. A male proportion of under 85% and a mean age of approximately 61 years, ranging from 23 to 79, were recorded for the dose-escalation cohort. The paper covers the monotherapy dose-escalation part of the phase I ivuxolimab trial, which included N ≈ 57 patients. Intravenous ivuxolimab was administered to patients every 2 weeks at six dose levels: 0.01, 0.1, 0.3, 1.5, 3 and 10 mg/kg. The point of sequencing TCRbeta in the periphery was to test whether ivuxolimab changed TCR sequence diversity and drove clonal T-cell expansion.

The trial excluded patients who had a history of autoimmune disease or who were on systemic immunosuppression. In every dose cohort, peripheral blood was drawn for TCR sequencing at baseline, cycle 4 day 1, and cycle 7 day 1. The samples were drawn from a first-in-human, open-label, multicenter phase I dose-escalation trial of ivuxolimab. Adults with locally advanced or metastatic melanoma, renal cell, hepatocellular, or head and neck squamous cell carcinoma were enrolled in the trial. Before TCR sequencing, CD4+ T cells and CD8+ T cells from peripheral blood were sorted into separate populations. Genomic DNA was extracted from sorted cells for sequencing of the TCRbeta CDR3 region. The immunoSEQ Assay was used for sequencing of TCRbeta CDR3 regions. The immuneACCESS repertoire file appears here via TCRdb, limited to in-frame rearrangements. These files lack a portion of the clones; in checked studies, under half of the deficit traces to unresolved V genes, and the cause of the others is not known. The sample table lists around 51,000 clones, about 90% of them with a count of one. The ten largest clones represent around 3.3% of the sample.

The research as a whole found: Low levels of normalized T-cell clonal expansion were also seen in some patients who did not respond. In the 0.1-3.0 mg/kg groups, partial responders had among the lowest normalized peripheral clonal expansion, particularly in CD8+ T cells. The antigen specificity of the peripheral T cells that underwent clonal expansion was not determined. At doses from 0.1 to 3.0 mg/kg, clonal expansion was seen in both CD4+ and CD8+ blood T cells between baseline and week 6. After ivuxolimab, expanded clones were on average more numerous among CD8+ T cells than among CD4+ T cells.

The CDR1 and CDR2 encoded by the germline V gene are MDHEN and SYDVKM. Spanning cysteine to phenylalanine, the CDR3 consists of 13 amino acids. The only DNA kept is the CDR3, 39 bases in frame from the first base. V has 5 bases trimmed and J has 13 bases trimmed; junction bases matching no gene number 8. The chain is encoded by TRBV28 joined to TRBJ2-3, with 11 junctional bases fitting TRBD1. The sequencing used CD4+ or CD8+ T cells sorted from blood, collected in a trial of the OX40 agonist ivuxolimab. The source of this sequence is an adult with an advanced solid tumor such as melanoma, head and neck, liver or kidney cancer. The DNA reads TGTGCCAGCAGTATACAACCGGGACAGGGGGAGTATTTT. This sequence encodes CASSIQPGQGEYF.